Listed below are T cell receptor beta chains from one sample, sequenced in a study of T-cell reconstitution after alpha-beta-depleted transplantation in children. TCRdb used MiXCR to reprocess the PCR reads, holding one entry per CDR3 protein. The sample shows about 830,000 distinct CDR3 sequences, approximately 15% of them seen only once. The sequenced sample was PBMCs, mostly from graft donor cells, obtained 360 days after TCRalphabeta/CD19-depleted stem cell transplant. Source of these receptors: a male patient younger than 18 who had a stem cell transplant for acute lymphoblastic leukemia, so the T cells may come from the graft donor. Both conserved end residues are part of each CDR3. Fields, in order: D gene, V gene, J gene, clone size, CDR3 DNA, CDR3 protein. D genes are given only for firm matches. Rows may omit the clone size; those that give it use once, few, many or a size class.

>-|TRBV7-3|TRBJ1-5|few
TGTGCCAGCAGCTTAGTGCCGGGGCAGCCCCAGCATTTT
CASSLVPGQPQHF
>-|TRBV20-1|TRBJ2-1|few
TGCAGTGCTAGAGACAAGTGGGCTATTTCGGAGAAATACAATGAGCAGTTCTTC
CSARDKWAISEKYNEQFF
>TRBD2|TRBV7-3|TRBJ2-5|-
TGTGCCAGCAGCTTATACCCCGCTGGGCTAGCGGGCCCCCAAGAGACCCAGTACTTC
CASSLYPAGLAGPQETQYF
>-|TRBV5-1|TRBJ2-3|few
TGCGCCAGCAGCTTGGGAGGAGACACAGATACGCAGTATTTT
CASSLGGDTDTQYF
>-|TRBV12-3/TRBV12-4|TRBJ2-7|many
TGTGCCAGCAGTTTAGTCCAGGGGTCCCACGAGCAGTACTTC
CASSLVQGSHEQYF
>TRBD2|TRBV6-2/TRBV6-3|TRBJ2-7|few
TGTGCCAGCAGCCCTTTCCTCGGGGGGGAGGACGAGCAGTACTTC
CASSPFLGGEDEQYF
>TRBD2|TRBV4-1|TRBJ2-7|few
TGCGCCAGCAGGGGGGTTAGCGGGGAGGGCACCGAGCAGTACTTC
CASRGVSGEGTEQYF
>TRBD1|TRBV4-1|TRBJ2-2|few
TGCGCCAGCAGCCAAGGTTGGACAGGACTGAACACCGGGGAGCTGTTTTTT
CASSQGWTGLNTGELFF
>TRBD2|TRBV12-3/TRBV12-4|TRBJ2-5|-
TGTGCCAGCAGTCCGAAAGCGGGAACAATGGAAGAGACCCAGTACTTC
CASSPKAGTMEETQYF
>-|TRBV4-1|TRBJ1-2|-
TGCGCCAGCAGCCAAGAAGTAAGAGGAGGGGCCGGTGGCTACACCTTC
CASSQEVRGGAGGYTF
>-|TRBV27|TRBJ2-1|few
TGTGCCAGCAGTTTCAAGGCCAGATATGAGCAGTTCTTC
CASSFKARYEQFF
>-|TRBV19|TRBJ2-2|few
TGTGCCAGTAGTCTCGGACAACTAACTACCGGGGAGCTGTTTTTT
CASSLGQLTTGELFF
>-|TRBV12-3/TRBV12-4|TRBJ2-7|few
TGTGCCAGCAGTTTAGAGGAGGACTACGAGCAGTACTTC
CASSLEEDYEQYF
>TRBD1|TRBV18|TRBJ2-7|many
TGCGCCAGCAGTAGACAGGGCTCCTACGAGCAGTACTTC
CASSRQGSYEQYF
>TRBD2|TRBV5-1|TRBJ2-7|-
TGCGCCAGCAGGGGCTCACTAGCGGGCATCTACGAGCAGTACTTC
CASRGSLAGIYEQYF
>TRBD2|TRBV5-1|TRBJ2-3|-
TGCGCCAGCAGCTGGAAAGGGAGGGCGCTTGATACAGATACGCAGTATTTT
CASSWKGRALDTDTQYF
>TRBD2|TRBV27|TRBJ2-5|-
TGTGCCAGCAGTTTCGCGGGAGACGTCCGAGAGACCCAGTACTTC
CASSFAGDVRETQYF
>-|TRBV6-5|TRBJ2-1|few
TGTGCCAGCAGTTACGGGCAATTCAACACCGATGAGCAGTTCTTC
CASSYGQFNTDEQFF
>-|TRBV4-3|TRBJ1-2|few
TGCGCCAGCAGCCAAGATAATCGGGATCTCTATGGCTACACCTTC
CASSQDNRDLYGYTF
>-|TRBV5-6|TRBJ2-1|-
TGTGCCAGCAGCTTTCGTAGGACTGGCTCGGATGAGCAGTTCTTC
CASSFRRTGSDEQFF
>-|TRBV5-6|TRBJ2-2|-
TGTGCCAGCGATCTTTACCAGGGGAACACCGGGGAGCTGTTTTTT
CASDLYQGNTGELFF
>-|TRBV6-1|TRBJ2-2|-
TGTGCCAGCAAACCACCGGGACAAAACACCGGGGAGCTGTTTTTT
CASKPPGQNTGELFF
>-|TRBV18|TRBJ2-5|-
TGTGCCAGCTCACCAGGGCAGGGAGTACGCGAGACCCAGTACTTC
CASSPGQGVRETQYF
>-|TRBV27|TRBJ1-1|few
TGTGCCAGCAGATCGATTAGGGGGGACACTGAAGCTTTCTTT
CASRSIRGDTEAFF
>-|TRBV4-2|TRBJ1-5|few
TGTGCCAGCAGCCCTGGGACGCTGGGTTTTATTAATAGCAATCAGCCCCAGCATTTT
CASSPGTLGFINSNQPQHF
>TRBD2|TRBV6-4|TRBJ2-1|-
TGTGCCAGCAGTGACTCGAAACGAGGGAGGGGTAGGGTCTACAATGAGCAGTTCTTC
CASSDSKRGRGRVYNEQFF